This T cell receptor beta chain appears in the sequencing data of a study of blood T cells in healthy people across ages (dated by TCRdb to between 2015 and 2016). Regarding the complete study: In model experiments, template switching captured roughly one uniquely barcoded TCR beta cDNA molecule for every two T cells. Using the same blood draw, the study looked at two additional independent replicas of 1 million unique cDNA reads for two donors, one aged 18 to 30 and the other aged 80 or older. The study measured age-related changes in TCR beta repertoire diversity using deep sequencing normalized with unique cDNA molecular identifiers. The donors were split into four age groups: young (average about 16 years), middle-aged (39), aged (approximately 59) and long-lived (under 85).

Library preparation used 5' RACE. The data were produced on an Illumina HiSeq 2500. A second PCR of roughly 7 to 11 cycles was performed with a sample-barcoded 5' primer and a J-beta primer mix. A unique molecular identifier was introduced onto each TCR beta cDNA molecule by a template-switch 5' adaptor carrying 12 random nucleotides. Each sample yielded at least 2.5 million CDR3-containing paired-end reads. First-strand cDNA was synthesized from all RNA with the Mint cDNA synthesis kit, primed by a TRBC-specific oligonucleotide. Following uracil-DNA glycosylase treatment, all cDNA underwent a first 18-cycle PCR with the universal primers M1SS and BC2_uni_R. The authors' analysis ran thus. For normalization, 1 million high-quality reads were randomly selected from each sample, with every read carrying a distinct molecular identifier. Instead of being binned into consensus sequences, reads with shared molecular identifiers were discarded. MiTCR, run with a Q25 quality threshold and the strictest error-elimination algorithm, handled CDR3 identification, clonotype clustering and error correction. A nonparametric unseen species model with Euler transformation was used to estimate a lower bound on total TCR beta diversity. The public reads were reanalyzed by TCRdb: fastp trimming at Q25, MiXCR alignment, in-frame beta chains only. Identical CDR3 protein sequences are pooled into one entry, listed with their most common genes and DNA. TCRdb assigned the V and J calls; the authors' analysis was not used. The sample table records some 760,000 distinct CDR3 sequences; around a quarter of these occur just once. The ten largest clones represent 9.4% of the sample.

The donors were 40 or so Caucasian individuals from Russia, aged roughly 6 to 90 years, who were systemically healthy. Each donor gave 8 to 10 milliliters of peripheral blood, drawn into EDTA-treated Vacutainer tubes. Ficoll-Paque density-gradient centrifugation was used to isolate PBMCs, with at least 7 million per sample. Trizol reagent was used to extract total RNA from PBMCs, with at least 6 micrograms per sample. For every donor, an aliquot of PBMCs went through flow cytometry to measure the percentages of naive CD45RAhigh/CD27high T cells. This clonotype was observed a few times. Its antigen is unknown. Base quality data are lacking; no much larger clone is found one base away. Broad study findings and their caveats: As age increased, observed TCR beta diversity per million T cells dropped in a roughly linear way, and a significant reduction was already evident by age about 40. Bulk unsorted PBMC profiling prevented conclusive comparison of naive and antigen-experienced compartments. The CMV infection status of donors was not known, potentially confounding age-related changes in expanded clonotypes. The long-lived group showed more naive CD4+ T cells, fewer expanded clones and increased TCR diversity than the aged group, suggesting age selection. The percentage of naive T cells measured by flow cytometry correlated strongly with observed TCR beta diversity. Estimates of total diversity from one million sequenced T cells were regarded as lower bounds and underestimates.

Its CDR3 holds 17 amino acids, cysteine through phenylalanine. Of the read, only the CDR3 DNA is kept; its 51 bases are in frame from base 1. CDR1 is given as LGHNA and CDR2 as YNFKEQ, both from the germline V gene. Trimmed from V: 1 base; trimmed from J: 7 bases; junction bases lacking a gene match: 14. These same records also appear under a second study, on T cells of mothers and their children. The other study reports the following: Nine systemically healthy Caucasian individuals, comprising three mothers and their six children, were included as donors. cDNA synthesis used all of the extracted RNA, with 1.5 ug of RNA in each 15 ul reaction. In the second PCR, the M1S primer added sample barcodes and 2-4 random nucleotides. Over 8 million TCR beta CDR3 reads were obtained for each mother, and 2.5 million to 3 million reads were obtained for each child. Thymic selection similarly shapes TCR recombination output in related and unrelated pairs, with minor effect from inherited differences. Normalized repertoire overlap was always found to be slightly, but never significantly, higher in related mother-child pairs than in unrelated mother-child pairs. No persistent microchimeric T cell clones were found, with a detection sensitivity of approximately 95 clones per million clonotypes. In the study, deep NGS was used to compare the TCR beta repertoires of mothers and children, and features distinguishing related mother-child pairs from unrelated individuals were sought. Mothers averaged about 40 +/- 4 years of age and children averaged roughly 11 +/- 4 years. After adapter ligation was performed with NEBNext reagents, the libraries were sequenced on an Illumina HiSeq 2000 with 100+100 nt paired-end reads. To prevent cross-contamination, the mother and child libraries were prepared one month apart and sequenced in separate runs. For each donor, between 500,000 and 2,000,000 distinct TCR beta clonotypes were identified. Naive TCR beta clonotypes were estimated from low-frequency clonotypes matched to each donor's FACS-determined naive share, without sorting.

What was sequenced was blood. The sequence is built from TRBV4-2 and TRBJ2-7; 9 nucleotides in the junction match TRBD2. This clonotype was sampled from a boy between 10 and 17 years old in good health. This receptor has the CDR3 CASSQGSGLAGRVEQYF. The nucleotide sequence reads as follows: TGTGCCAGCAGCCAAGGGTCAGGGCTAGCGGGACGCGTGGAGCAGTACTTC.